These 3 T cell receptor beta chains came from one sample sequenced in a study of beta chain features in type 1 diabetes (dated by TCRdb to between 2017 and 2018). Receptors were amplified or captured by the immunoSEQ multiplex PCR assay. All of the isolated RNA was reverse transcribed with the High Capacity cDNA Reverse Transcription Kit, so expressed TCRB transcripts were sequenced. Held by TCRdb, this immuneACCESS table contains in-frame sequences only and omits some clones. Under half of the omission traces to an unresolved V gene where checked; the cause of the rest is unknown. Within this sample are about 320,000 clones, with 14% of them counted one time only. 6.7% of the sample comes from the top ten. Sequences were obtained from central memory CD4+ T cells from blood. Every receptor here comes from a man between 25 and 39 years old in good health.

This clone was observed a handful of times. This specimen includes other DNA sequences encoding the same CDR3. V gene TRBV10-3 combines with J gene TRBJ2-3; D not resolved. Trimming cost V 0 bases and J 1 base, with 5 bases left between them. Per germline, CDR1 ENHRY and CDR2 SYGVKD. This CDR3 region has 14 residues. In DNA, the CDR3 is TGTGCCATCAGTGAGTCGACTGGCACAGATACGCAGTATTTT. Amino acid sequence: CAISESTGTDTQYF.

This clone was found a few times. The chain joins TRBV30 to TRBJ2-2, with 7 bases aligning to TRBD1. CDR3 length equals 13 residues. The junction had 4 bases not matched to a gene; V was cut back by 5 bases and J by 4 bases. CDR1 is GTSNPN and CDR2 is SVGIG in the germline V gene (reference sequence). CDR3 in amino acids: CAWGRGSTGELFF. CDR3 bases: TGTGCCTGGGGCAGGGGGAGCACCGGGGAGCTGTTTTTT. The whole variable domain, filled in from reference TRBV30 and TRBJ2-2, reads SQTIHQWPATLVQPVGSPLSLECTVEGTSNPNLYWYRQAAGRGLQLLFYSVGIGQISSEVPQNLSASRPQDRQFILSSKKLLLSDSGFYLCAWGRGSTGELFFGEGSRLTVL.

This clone was seen at least ten times. The chain recombines TRBV27 with TRBJ2-2; TRBD1 agrees at 9 bases. The CDR3 totals 15 residues. V shed 1 base, J shed 4 bases, and the junction held 1 base outside the gene matches. In germline, CDR1 is MNHEY, CDR2 SMNVEV (reference sequence). The chain's CDR3 is CASSLWGQGTGELFF. In nucleotides, the CDR3 is TGTGCCAGCAGTTTATGGGGACAGGGCACCGGGGAGCTGTTTTTT.